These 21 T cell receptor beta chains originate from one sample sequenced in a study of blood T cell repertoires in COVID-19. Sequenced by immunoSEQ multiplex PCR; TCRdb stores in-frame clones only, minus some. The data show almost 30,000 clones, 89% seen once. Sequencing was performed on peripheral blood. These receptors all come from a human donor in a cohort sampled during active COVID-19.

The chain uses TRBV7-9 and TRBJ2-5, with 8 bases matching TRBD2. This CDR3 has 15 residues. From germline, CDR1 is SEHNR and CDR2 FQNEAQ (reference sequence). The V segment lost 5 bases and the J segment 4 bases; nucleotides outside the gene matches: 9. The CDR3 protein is CASSNQGLAGETQYF. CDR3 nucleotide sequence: TGTGCCAGCAGCAACCAAGGCCTAGCGGGAGAGACCCAGTACTTC.

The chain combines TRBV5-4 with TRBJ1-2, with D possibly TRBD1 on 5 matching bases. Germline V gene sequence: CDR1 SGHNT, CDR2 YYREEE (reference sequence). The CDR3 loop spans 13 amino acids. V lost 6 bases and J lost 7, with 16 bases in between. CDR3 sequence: CASNRAGVSGYTF. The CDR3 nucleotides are TGTGCCAGCAACCGTGCGGGGGTGTCTGGCTACACCTTC.

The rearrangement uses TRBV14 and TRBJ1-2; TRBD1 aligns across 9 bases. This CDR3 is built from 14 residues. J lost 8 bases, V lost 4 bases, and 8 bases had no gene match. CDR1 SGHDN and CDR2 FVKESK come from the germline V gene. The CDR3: CASSPTGQGYGYTF. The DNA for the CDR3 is TGTGCCAGCAGCCCGACGGGACAGGGTTACGGCTACACCTTC. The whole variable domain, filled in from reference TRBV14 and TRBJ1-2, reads EAGVTQFPSHSVIEKGQTVTLRCDPISGHDNLYWYRRVMGKEIKFLLHFVKESKQDESGMPNNRFLAERTGGTYSTLKVQPAELEDSGVYFCASSPTGQGYGYTFGSGTRLTVV.

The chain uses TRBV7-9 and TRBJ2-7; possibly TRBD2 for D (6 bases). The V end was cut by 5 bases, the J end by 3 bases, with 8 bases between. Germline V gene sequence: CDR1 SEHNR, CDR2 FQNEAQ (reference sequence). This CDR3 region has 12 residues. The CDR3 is CASSPGSYEQYF. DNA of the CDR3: TGTGCCAGCAGCCCCGGGAGCTACGAGCAGTACTTC. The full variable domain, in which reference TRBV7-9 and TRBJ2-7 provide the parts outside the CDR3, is DTGVSQNPRHKITKRGQNVTFRCDPISEHNRLYWYRQTLGQGPEFLTYFQNEAQLEKSRLLSDRFSAERPKGSFSTLEIQRTEQGDSAMYLCASSPGSYEQYFGPGTRLTVT.

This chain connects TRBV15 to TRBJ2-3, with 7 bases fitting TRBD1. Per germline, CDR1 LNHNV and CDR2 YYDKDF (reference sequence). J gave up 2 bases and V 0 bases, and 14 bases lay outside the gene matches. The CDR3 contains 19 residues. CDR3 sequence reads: CATSRESARGQLTTDTQYF. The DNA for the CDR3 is TGTGCCACCAGCAGAGAAAGCGCGAGGGGGCAACTAACCACAGATACGCAGTATTTT.

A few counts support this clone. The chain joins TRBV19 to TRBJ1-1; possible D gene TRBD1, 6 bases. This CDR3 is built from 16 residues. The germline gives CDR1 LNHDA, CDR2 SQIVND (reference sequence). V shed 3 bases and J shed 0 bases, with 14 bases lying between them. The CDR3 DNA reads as TGTGCCAGTAGTATGGACAGCGGAGGTATGAACACTGAAGCTTTCTTT. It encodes CASSMDSGGMNTEAFF.

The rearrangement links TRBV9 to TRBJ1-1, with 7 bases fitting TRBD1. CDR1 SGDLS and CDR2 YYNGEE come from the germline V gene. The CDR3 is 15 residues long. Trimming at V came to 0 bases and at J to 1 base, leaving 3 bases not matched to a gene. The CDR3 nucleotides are TGTGCCAGCAGCGTAGTGGCAGGGGGGAACACTGAAGCTTTCTTT. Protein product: CASSVVAGGNTEAFF.

CDR3 sequence reads: CASKRRQMNTEAFF. The CDR3 nucleotides read TGTGCCAGCAAACGGCGGCAGATGAACACTGAAGCTTTCTTT. The chain recombines TRBV13 with TRBJ1-1; no clear D gene. Germline values: CDR1 PRHDT, CDR2 FYEKMQ (reference sequence). With 7 bases removed from V and 0 bases from J, the gap between germline ends came to 12 bases. The CDR3 runs to 14 residues.

The CDR3 region has the DNA TGTGCCAGCAGCCTCTTCCTTATTGGACAGGGAATAGAGACCCAGTACTTC. Translating it yields CASSLFLIGQGIETQYF. V is TRBV7-8 and J is TRBJ2-5; 8 nucleotides line up with TRBD1. Per the germline V gene, CDR1 is SGHVS and CDR2 is FQNEAQ. The CDR3 consists of 17 residues. V lost 5 bases to trimming and J lost 4 bases; unmatched junction nucleotides: 15.

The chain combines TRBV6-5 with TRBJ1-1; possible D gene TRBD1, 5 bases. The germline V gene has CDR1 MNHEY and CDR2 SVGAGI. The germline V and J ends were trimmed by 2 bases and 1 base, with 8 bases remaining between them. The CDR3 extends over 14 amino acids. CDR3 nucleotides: TGTGCCAGCAGTTACCTTCAGGGGAACACTGAAGCTTTCTTT. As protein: CASSYLQGNTEAFF.

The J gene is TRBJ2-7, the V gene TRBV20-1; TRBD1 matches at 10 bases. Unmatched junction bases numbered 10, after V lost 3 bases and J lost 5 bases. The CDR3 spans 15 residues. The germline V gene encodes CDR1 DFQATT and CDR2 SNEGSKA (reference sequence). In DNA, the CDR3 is TGCAGTGCTAGTTTGGGTGGGACAGGGGCCAACGAGCAGTACTTC. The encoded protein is CSASLGGTGANEQYF.

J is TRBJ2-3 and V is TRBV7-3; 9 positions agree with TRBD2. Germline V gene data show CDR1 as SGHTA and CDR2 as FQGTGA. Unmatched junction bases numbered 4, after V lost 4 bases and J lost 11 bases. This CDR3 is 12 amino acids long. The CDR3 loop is CASSSLAGWQYF. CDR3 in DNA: TGTGCCAGCAGCTCCCTAGCGGGGTGGCAGTATTTT.

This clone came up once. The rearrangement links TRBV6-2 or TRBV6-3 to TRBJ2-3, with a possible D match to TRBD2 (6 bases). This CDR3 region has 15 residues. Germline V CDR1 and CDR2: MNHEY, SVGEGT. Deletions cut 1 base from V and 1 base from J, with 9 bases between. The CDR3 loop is CASSYFPSGTDTQYF. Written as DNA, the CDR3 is TGTGCCAGCAGTTACTTTCCTAGCGGCACAGATACGCAGTATTTT.

As DNA, the CDR3 is TGTGCCAGCAGCCGCGACAGTGGAAGTAATGGCTACACCTTC. Protein product: CASSRDSGSNGYTF. V and J are TRBV7-3 and TRBJ1-2; a weak D match, TRBD1 (5 bases). This CDR3 spans 14 amino acids. CDR1 SGHTA and CDR2 FQGTGA come from the germline V gene. V lost 5 bases and J 6 bases, leaving 16 bases between the germline ends.

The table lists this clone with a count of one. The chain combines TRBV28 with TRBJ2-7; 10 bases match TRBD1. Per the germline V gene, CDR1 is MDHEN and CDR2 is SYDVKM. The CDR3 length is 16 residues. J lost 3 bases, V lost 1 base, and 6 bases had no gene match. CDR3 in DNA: TGTGCCAGCAGTTTATCAACCGGGACAGGGGACTACGAGCAGTACTTC. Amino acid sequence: CASSLSTGTGDYEQYF.

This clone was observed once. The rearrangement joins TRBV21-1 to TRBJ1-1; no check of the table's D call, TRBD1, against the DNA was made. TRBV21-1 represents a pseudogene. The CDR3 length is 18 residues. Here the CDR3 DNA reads TGTGCCAGCAGCCTCAAAGAGCAGGCGACCCTCATGAACACTGAAGCTTTCTTT. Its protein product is CASSLKEQATLMNTEAFF.

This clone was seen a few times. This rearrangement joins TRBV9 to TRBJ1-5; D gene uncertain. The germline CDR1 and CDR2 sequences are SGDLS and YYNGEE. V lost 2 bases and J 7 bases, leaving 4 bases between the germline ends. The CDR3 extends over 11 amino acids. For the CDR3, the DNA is TGTGCCAGCAGCGTGCGACAGCCCCAGCATTTT. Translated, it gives CASSVRQPQHF.

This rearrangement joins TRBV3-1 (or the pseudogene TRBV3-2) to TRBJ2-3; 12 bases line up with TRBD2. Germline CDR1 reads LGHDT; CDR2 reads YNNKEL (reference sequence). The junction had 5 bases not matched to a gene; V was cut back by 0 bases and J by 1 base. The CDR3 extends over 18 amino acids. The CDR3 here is CASSQEGLAGGGTDTQYF. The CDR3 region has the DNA TGTGCCAGCAGCCAAGAAGGGCTAGCGGGGGGGGGCACAGATACGCAGTATTTT.

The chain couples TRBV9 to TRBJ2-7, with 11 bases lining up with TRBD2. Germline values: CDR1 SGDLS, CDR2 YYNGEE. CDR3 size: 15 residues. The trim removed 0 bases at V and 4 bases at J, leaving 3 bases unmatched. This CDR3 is CASSVDASGGYEQYF. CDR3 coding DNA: TGTGCCAGCAGCGTAGACGCTAGCGGGGGGTACGAGCAGTACTTC.

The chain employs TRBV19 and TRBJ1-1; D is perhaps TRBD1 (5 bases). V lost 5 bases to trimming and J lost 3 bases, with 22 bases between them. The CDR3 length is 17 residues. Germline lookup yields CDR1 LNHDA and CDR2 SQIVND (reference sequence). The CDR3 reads CASSFIWQGPRDTEAFF. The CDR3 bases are TGTGCCAGTAGTTTTATCTGGCAGGGTCCCCGGGACACTGAAGCTTTCTTT.

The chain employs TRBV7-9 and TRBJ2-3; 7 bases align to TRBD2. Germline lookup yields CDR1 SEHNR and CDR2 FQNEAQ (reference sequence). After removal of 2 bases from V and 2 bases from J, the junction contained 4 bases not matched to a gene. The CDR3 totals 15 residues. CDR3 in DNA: TGTGCCAGCAGCTTATTACTAGCGACCACAGATACGCAGTATTTT. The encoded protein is CASSLLLATTDTQYF.